This TCR beta chain stems from a study of shared clonotypes between healthy human individuals. The CDR3 totals 15 residues. CDR1 SGHRS and CDR2 YFSETQ come from the germline V gene. The trim removed 5 bases at V and 7 bases at J, leaving 6 bases unmatched. The method was immunoSEQ multiplex PCR; TCRdb's version includes in-frame clones alone and lacks a portion of them. The sample records fewer than 700,000 clones, 70% to 80% being singletons. What was sequenced was PBMCs. This receptor was identified in a woman aged 40-49 years in good health. Some clones in this sample may be carry-over from other donors' samples. The gene calls are TRBV5-1 and TRBJ2-1, with TRBD2 matching over 13 bases. CDR3 amino acids: CASRLAGGPSNEQFF. The CDR3, as DNA: TGCGCCAGCAGACTAGCGGGAGGGCCATCAAATGAGCAGTTCTTC.